The 26 T cell receptor beta chains presented below share a single source sample, sequenced in a study of T cells expressing NK-cell markers. After re-calling the 5' RACE reads, TCRdb lists one entry per CDR3 protein, DNA absent. The sample's table shows fewer than 25,000 distinct CDR3 sequences. The sequenced material came from blood T cells: a sorted CD56 or NKG2C T cell subset, CD4+ or CD8+ T cells, or bulk PBMC T cells (not recorded which). All receptors come from a man between 18 and 69 years old in good health.

The chain combines TRBV7-3 with TRBJ1-1. CDR1 SGHTA and CDR2 FQGTGA come from the germline V gene. This CDR3 is built from 13 residues. CDR3 residues: CASSFAENTEAFF.

The CDR3 loop is CASTRGDGELFF. The genes are TRBV6-2 or TRBV6-3 and TRBJ2-2; the D call from TCRdb, TRBD1, cannot be confirmed without DNA. Germline V CDR1 and CDR2: MNHEY, SVGEGT. CDR3 length: 12 amino acids.

The chain links TRBV19 to TRBJ1-1; checking the TCRdb D call of TRBD1 is not possible without DNA. CDR1 is LNHDA and CDR2 is SQIVND in the germline V gene (reference sequence). This CDR3 spans 14 amino acids. The CDR3 region is CASRSDRGDTEAFF.

The chain has TRBV3-1 and TRBJ1-5. Germline values: CDR1 LGHDT, CDR2 YNNKEL (reference sequence). The CDR3 extends over 13 amino acids. This CDR3 reads CASSQDLRTPQHF.

This chain connects TRBV28 to TRBJ2-5; TCRdb's D gene call, TRBD2, goes unchecked for lack of DNA. Germline-derived CDR1 and CDR2 are MDHEN and SYDVKM. CDR3 length: 15 residues. CDR3 loop: CASSLDYSYQETQYF.

The chain carries TRBV4-3 and TRBJ2-1. Germline V gene lookup returns CDR1 LGHNA and CDR2 YSLEER. This CDR3 contains 15 residues. This CDR3 is CASSQALSIYNEQFF.

The chain carries TRBV12-3 or TRBV12-4 and TRBJ2-5; TCRdb outputs TRBD2, but without DNA this stays unchecked. This CDR3 is 14 amino acids long. The CDR3 region is CASSFYGTPETQYF.

The chain employs TRBV6-2 or TRBV6-3 and TRBJ2-7; TCRdb's assignment of TRBD1 cannot be checked, as there is no DNA. CDR1 is MNHEY and CDR2 is SVGEGT in the germline V gene. The CDR3 is 14 amino acids. CDR3 in amino acids: CASSNGEPPYEQYF.

This chain uses TRBV5-1 with TRBJ2-3; TCRdb calls TRBD2, which cannot be checked without DNA. The germline V gene has CDR1 SGHRS and CDR2 YFSETQ. The CDR3 runs to 12 residues. CDR3 sequence: CASRGGRDTQYF. Together with reference TRBV5-1 and TRBJ2-3, the CDR3 gives the full variable domain: KAGVTQTPRYLIKTRGQQVTLSCSPISGHRSVSWYQQTPGQGLQFLFEYFSETQRNKGNFPGRFSGRQFSNSRSEMNVSTLELGDSALYLCASRGGRDTQYFGPGTRLTVL.

This chain joins TRBV4-1 and TRBJ2-7; without DNA, the TCRdb call of TRBD1 cannot be checked. CDR3 length: 15 amino acids. The germline CDR1 and CDR2 sequences are MGHRA and YSYEKL. The CDR3 loop reads CASSQVTGGRYEQYF.

The chain joins TRBV11-2 to TRBJ2-7; TCRdb reports TRBD1, a call that lacks DNA to check it against. Per germline, CDR1 SGHAT and CDR2 FQNNGV. CDR3 length: 15 residues. The CDR3 here is CASSLTDRGRYEQYF.

The chain links TRBV6-6 to TRBJ2-3; TCRdb's D gene call, TRBD1, goes unchecked for lack of DNA. The germline V gene has CDR1 MNHNY and CDR2 SVGAGI (reference sequence). This CDR3 has 12 residues. The CDR3 spells CASSPSADTQYF.

V and J are TRBV6-2 or TRBV6-3 and TRBJ2-1; TCRdb indicates TRBD1, and absent DNA this call remains unverified. Germline CDR1 reads MNHEY; CDR2 reads SVGEGT. CDR3 length: 14 amino acids. Here the CDR3 reads CATLKMSRVGEQFF.

The chain is built from TRBV5-5 and TRBJ1-1. The CDR3 runs to 14 residues. Germline V gene lookup returns CDR1 SGHKS and CDR2 YYEKEE (reference sequence). The CDR3 region is CASSAINSGTEAFF.

The V call is TRBV6-1, the J call TRBJ1-5; TCRdb proposes TRBD1, but this gene call is untestable without DNA. Germline assignment: CDR1 MNHNS and CDR2 SASEGT. This CDR3 has 15 amino acids. CDR3 amino acids: CASSVRGQGNQPQHF.

The chain employs TRBV28 and TRBJ2-1. This CDR3 is 16 amino acids long. Looked up from germline, CDR1 is MDHEN and CDR2 is SYDVKM. Here the CDR3 reads CASSADFQSSYNEQFF.

The J gene is TRBJ2-3, the V gene TRBV6-9; TCRdb lists TRBD2, though no DNA is available to test this call. The length of the CDR3 is 18 residues. Germline V lookup: CDR1 MNHGY, CDR2 SVAAGI. The CDR3 sequence: CASMLGVEGLYGTDTQYF.

V and J are TRBV27 and TRBJ1-6; TCRdb lists TRBD1, though no DNA is available to test this call. The germline V gene encodes CDR1 MNHEY and CDR2 SMNVEV (reference sequence). The CDR3 runs to 17 residues. This CDR3 is CASSPTGPHSYNSPLHF.

The J gene is TRBJ1-3, the V gene TRBV29-1; without DNA, the TCRdb call of TRBD1 cannot be checked. The CDR3 has 14 amino acids. Per germline, CDR1 SQVTM and CDR2 ANQGSEA. The CDR3 sequence: CSVSGHFSGNTIYF.

The chain is built from TRBV5-1 and TRBJ2-2; the TCRdb call, TRBD1, lacks DNA for checking. The CDR3 sequence is 15 residues long. Per the germline V gene, CDR1 is SGHRS and CDR2 is YFSETQ. CDR3: CASSQVGPNTGELFF.

The V and J genes are TRBV7-2 and TRBJ2-7; as DNA is missing, the TRBD2 call by TCRdb cannot be tested. The length of the CDR3 is 13 residues. Germline CDR1 is SGHTA and CDR2 is FQGNSA. The CDR3 reads CASSTTSEYEQYF.

V is TRBV10-3 and J is TRBJ1-2; TCRdb's assignment of TRBD1 cannot be checked, as there is no DNA. The CDR3 runs to 15 residues. Germline CDR1 and CDR2: ENHRY and SYGVKD. The CDR3 is CAIAIRTGGANGYTF.

V and J are TRBV2 and TRBJ2-7; TCRdb's D call, TRBD1, is unchecked because there is no DNA. The CDR3 is made up of 14 amino acids. Germline-derived CDR1 and CDR2 are SNHLY and FYNNEI. CDR3 in amino acids: CASRYRQGIIEQYF.

V gene TRBV19 combines with J gene TRBJ2-3; without DNA, the TCRdb call of TRBD1 cannot be checked. CDR3 length: 14 residues. Germline V CDR1 and CDR2: LNHDA, SQIVND (reference sequence). The CDR3 protein is CASSYRGRTDTQYF.

This chain uses TRBV12-3 or TRBV12-4 with TRBJ2-1. The CDR3 has 15 residues. CDR3 residues: CASSSSPRYYNEQFF.

The chain has TRBV6-5 and TRBJ2-2; TCRdb selects TRBD1, and the lack of DNA leaves this call unchecked. Germline CDR1 MNHEY, CDR2 SVGAGI. This CDR3 contains 15 residues. The CDR3 loop reads CASSYRQGGTGELFF.